The 3 T cell receptor beta chains given below trace back to one sample, sequenced in a study of technical replicates of blood from a few donors. Only in-frame clones appear in the TCRdb table, and some are missing; sequencing was by immunoSEQ multiplex PCR. The profile shows tens of thousands of clones, roughly 95% of them singletons. The sample was T cells isolated from PBMCs. These receptors were collected from a human donor in good health.

The chain recombines TRBV30 with TRBJ2-5; TRBD2 aligns across 8 bases. This CDR3 region has 15 residues. Looked up from germline, CDR1 is GTSNPN and CDR2 is SVGIG (reference sequence). Trimming cost V 2 bases and J 3 bases; bases outside gene matches: 8. The CDR3 spells CAWSPGVAGKETQYF. CDR3 nucleotides: TGTGCCTGGAGTCCTGGGGTAGCGGGAAAAGAGACCCAGTACTTC.

J is TRBJ2-1 and V is TRBV4-2, with unresolved D. The ends were cut back, 2 bases at V and 3 bases at J, with 11 bases in the middle. From germline, CDR1 is LGHNA and CDR2 YNFKEQ. The CDR3 is made up of 15 amino acids. The CDR3 DNA reads as TGTGCCAGCAGCCAATCAAGAGACTTCTACAATGAGCAGTTCTTC. It yields the protein CASSQSRDFYNEQFF.

The chain has TRBV9 and TRBJ1-3, with unresolved D. This CDR3 spans 14 amino acids. CDR1 and CDR2 from the germline V gene are SGDLS and YYNGEE. Deletions cut 3 bases from V and 3 bases from J, with 10 bases between. The CDR3 DNA sequence: TGTGCCAGCAGCGACCCTCGGGGTGGAAACACCATATATTTT. This codes for CASSDPRGGNTIYF.